A single sample gave rise to the 25 T cell receptor beta chains below, sequenced in a study of regulatory T cells. Notes on the study in general: In CD3G-deficient patients, conventional CD4+ T cells were enriched for hydrophobic CDR3 residues at positions 6 and 7.

For these receptors, no antigen is known. The PCR used 52 TRBV and 13 TRBJ primers. Only in-frame clones appear in the TCRdb table, and some are missing; sequencing was by immunoSEQ multiplex PCR. The sample includes around 30,000 clones, roughly 93% seen only once; the top ten take 0.98%. Sequencing was performed on conventional CD4+ T cells sorted from blood. All receptors come from a child younger than 10 with CD3G deficiency.

The chain couples TRBV5-1 to TRBJ1-1; D gene unclear. The V gene lost 4 bases and the J gene lost 7 bases, with 20 bases spanning the gap. Germline V gene data show CDR1 as SGHRS and CDR2 as YFSETQ. The CDR3 has 15 residues. The CDR3 sequence is CASSPFVGVEGEAFF. DNA for the CDR3: TGCGCCAGCAGCCCCTTTGTTGGTGTTGAGGGTGAAGCTTTCTTT.

This chain connects TRBV6-6 to TRBJ2-3, with 8 bases matching TRBD1. The germline V gene encodes CDR1 MNHNY and CDR2 SVGAGI (reference sequence). After removal of 3 bases from V and 7 bases from J, the junction contained 6 bases not matched to a gene. The CDR3 runs to 14 residues. The chain's CDR3 is CASSYGDRLNTQYF. The DNA of the CDR3 is TGTGCCAGCAGTTATGGGGACAGGTTAAATACGCAGTATTTT.

The J gene is TRBJ2-7, the V gene TRBV6-1, with 8 bases fitting TRBD1. The V segment lost 7 bases and the J segment 6 bases; nucleotides outside the gene matches: 8. This CDR3 is 13 amino acids long. CDR1 MNHNS and CDR2 SASEGT come from the germline V gene. The CDR3 coding sequence is TGTGCCAGCACCCAGGGGGCACGGGGCGAGCAGTACTTC. Protein product: CASTQGARGEQYF.

The chain employs TRBV11-2 and TRBJ2-7; 8 bases match TRBD1. The CDR3 is 16 amino acids. V lost 5 bases and J lost 3; bases outside the gene matches: 12. Germline V gene data show CDR1 as SGHAT and CDR2 as FQNNGV. DNA for the CDR3: TGTGCCAGCAGCAGATCCTTACAGGGGGTGGACTACGAGCAGTACTTC. Encoded protein: CASSRSLQGVDYEQYF.

This clone has only one observation. V usage is TRBV10-3 and J usage is TRBJ2-7, with D hard to call. From germline, CDR1 is ENHRY and CDR2 SYGVKD. The CDR3 is made up of 13 amino acids. The V end lost 3 bases, the J end lost 6 bases, and 12 bases lay between the germline ends. The CDR3 DNA follows: TGTGCCATCAGTGAAGCTAGGGTGGGCGAGCAGTACTTC. Protein: CAISEARVGEQYF.

This sequence joins TRBV6-1 and TRBJ1-4; no clear D gene. There are 15 residues in the CDR3. V was trimmed by 1 base and J by 7 bases, leaving 13 bases between them. CDR1 is MNHNS and CDR2 is SASEGT in the germline V gene. CDR3 DNA sequence: TGTGCCAGCAGTGAAGGTGGGCTCCCAAGTGAAAAACTGTTTTTT. As protein: CASSEGGLPSEKLFF.

The table lists this clone with a count of one. The rearrangement joins TRBV5-1 to TRBJ1-1, with TRBD1 matching over 11 bases. Germline values: CDR1 SGHRS, CDR2 YFSETQ. This CDR3 spans 15 amino acids. The V and J ends lost 7 bases and 3 bases, in that order; junction bases with no gene match: 8. The CDR3 region has the DNA TGCGCCAGCGCCCCGGGACAGGGGGAGCACACTGAAGCTTTCTTT. As protein: CASAPGQGEHTEAFF.

The chain joins TRBV7-9 to TRBJ2-1; D remains ambiguous. CDR3 length equals 15 residues. The germline V gene encodes CDR1 SEHNR and CDR2 FQNEAQ (reference sequence). The V and J ends lost 4 bases and 9 bases respectively, with 19 bases between them. The CDR3 region is CASSSERTSYGEQFF. Here the CDR3 DNA reads TGTGCCAGCAGCTCCGAGAGGACCTCCTACGGTGAGCAGTTCTTC.

V and J are TRBV28 and TRBJ2-7; 7 bases are a match to TRBD1. J lost 5 bases, V lost 6 bases, and 4 bases had no gene match. CDR1 and CDR2 from the germline V gene are MDHEN and SYDVKM. The CDR3 sequence is 12 residues long. In DNA form, the CDR3 reads TGTGCCAGCAGCCTAGACAGGGACGAGCAGTACTTC. Translated, it gives CASSLDRDEQYF. The full variable domain, completed using reference TRBV28 and TRBJ2-7, is DVKVTQSSRYLVKRTGEKVFLECVQDMDHENMFWYRQDPGLGLRLIYFSYDVKMKEKGDIPEGYSVSREKKERFSLILESASTNQTSMYLCASSLDRDEQYFGPGTRLTVT.

The chain combines TRBV28 with TRBJ2-1, with D possibly being TRBD1 or TRBD2 (5 bases each). The CDR3 totals 14 residues. Germline assignment: CDR1 MDHEN and CDR2 SYDVKM. V was pared by 2 bases and J by 9 bases, with 14 bases between. The CDR3 here is CASSLGGAEGEQFF. CDR3 coding DNA: TGTGCCAGCAGTTTAGGGGGAGCTGAGGGTGAGCAGTTCTTC. The whole variable domain, remainder taken from reference TRBV28 and TRBJ2-1, is DVKVTQSSRYLVKRTGEKVFLECVQDMDHENMFWYRQDPGLGLRLIYFSYDVKMKEKGDIPEGYSVSREKKERFSLILESASTNQTSMYLCASSLGGAEGEQFFGPGTRLTVL.

The genes are TRBV6-1 and TRBJ2-7, with D hard to call. The CDR3 extends over 12 amino acids. Germline CDR1 MNHNS, CDR2 SASEGT. V dropped 10 bases and J dropped 4 bases, with 14 bases sitting between them. In nucleotides, the CDR3 is TGTGCCACCACGGCGGCGTGGTACGAGCAGTACTTC. Its protein is CATTAAWYEQYF.

The chain combines TRBV18 with TRBJ2-1, with 11 bases that match TRBD2. The CDR3 consists of 15 residues. Germline CDR1 reads KGHSH; CDR2 reads LQKENI. V trimming: 8 bases; J trimming: 6 bases; junction bases outside the gene matches: 9. This chain's CDR3 is CASTKGTSGPNEQFF. The CDR3 DNA follows: TGTGCCAGCACTAAAGGGACTAGCGGACCCAATGAGCAGTTCTTC.

V usage is TRBV11-2 and J usage is TRBJ2-1; 9 bases fit TRBD1. This CDR3 is 15 amino acids long. Per the germline V gene, CDR1 is SGHAT and CDR2 is FQNNGV. V trimming: 4 bases; J trimming: 0 bases; junction bases outside the gene matches: 1. This CDR3 is CASSSTGGSYNEQFF. The CDR3 DNA sequence: TGTGCCAGCAGCTCGACAGGGGGCTCCTACAATGAGCAGTTCTTC.

This clone was counted a single time. The V gene is TRBV28, the J gene TRBJ2-2, with 9 bases identical to TRBD2. Germline lookup yields CDR1 MDHEN and CDR2 SYDVKM. This CDR3 is built from 18 residues. Trimming at V came to 5 bases and at J to 4 bases, leaving 14 bases not matched to a gene. The CDR3 loop is CASSPYRGGLAFTGELFF. CDR3 coding DNA: TGTGCCAGCAGTCCCTACAGGGGTGGACTAGCGTTCACCGGGGAGCTGTTTTTT.

The genes are TRBV7-9 and TRBJ2-1, with 8 bases identical to TRBD2. The trim removed 2 bases at V and 9 bases at J, leaving 9 bases unmatched. This CDR3 region has 15 residues. CDR1 and CDR2 (germline): SEHNR, FQNEAQ (reference sequence). The CDR3 DNA sequence: TGTGCCAGCAGCTTAAGTTCAGCGGGAGAGGGTGAGCAGTTCTTC. Translated: CASSLSSAGEGEQFF.

V usage is TRBV19 and J usage is TRBJ1-5; D gene uncertain. Deletions cut 4 bases from V and 7 bases from J, with 14 bases between. Germline V gene lookup returns CDR1 LNHDA and CDR2 SQIVND (reference sequence). CDR3 length equals 14 residues. The CDR3 DNA reads as TGTGCCAGTAGTAGGTTAGGGAGCAGACAGCCCCAGCATTTT. Encoded protein: CASSRLGSRQPQHF.

J is TRBJ2-1 and V is TRBV5-1; tentative D call: TRBD2 (5 bases). Between the trimmed V and J ends, which lost 0 bases and 9 bases, there was a span of 16 bases. CDR3 length: 15 residues. The germline V gene encodes CDR1 SGHRS and CDR2 YFSETQ. The CDR3 spells CASSLDGGSLGEQFF. As DNA, the CDR3 is TGCGCCAGCAGCTTGGATGGCGGGTCCTTAGGTGAGCAGTTCTTC.

This chain links TRBV28 with TRBJ1-1, with 7 bases matching TRBD1. This CDR3 spans 15 amino acids. Germline V gives CDR1 MDHEN, CDR2 SYDVKM. Trimming took 5 bases from V and 2 from J; bases not matched to a gene: 8. CDR3: CASSMIGTANTEAFF. CDR3 bases: TGTGCCAGCAGTATGATCGGGACAGCCAACACTGAAGCTTTCTTT.

The chain carries TRBV28 and TRBJ1-5; tentative D call: TRBD1 (6 bases). Trimming took 3 bases from V and 4 from J, leaving 13 bases between them. Germline V CDR1 and CDR2: MDHEN, SYDVKM. The CDR3 is made up of 15 amino acids. This CDR3 is CASSLARQVNQPQHF. CDR3 DNA: TGTGCCAGCAGTTTGGCCCGACAGGTGAATCAGCCCCAGCATTTT.

This rearrangement joins TRBV30 to TRBJ2-5; the match to TRBD2 covers 11 bases. Germline V gives CDR1 GTSNPN, CDR2 SVGIG (reference sequence). The CDR3 sequence is 13 residues long. The J segment lost 5 bases and the V segment lost 7 bases, leaving 6 bases of the junction unmatched. The CDR3 sequence: CALRLAGRETQYF. In DNA form, the CDR3 reads TGTGCCTTAAGACTAGCGGGAAGGGAGACCCAGTACTTC.

This clone showed up just once. V and J are TRBV7-8 and TRBJ2-1, with 10 positions matching TRBD2. The germline CDR1 and CDR2 sequences are SGHVS and FQNEAQ. J gave up 0 bases and V 5 bases, and 13 bases lay outside the gene matches. This CDR3 has 19 amino acids. The CDR3 region has the DNA TGTGCCAGCAGCGCTCACGGACTAGCGGCTTATAGCTCCTACAATGAGCAGTTCTTC. Its translation: CASSAHGLAAYSSYNEQFF.

V and J are TRBV28 and TRBJ1-4; D possibly corresponds to TRBD1 (6 bases). The V gene lost 8 bases and the J gene lost 10 bases, with 17 bases spanning the gap. Germline V lookup: CDR1 MDHEN, CDR2 SYDVKM. The CDR3 is 13 residues long. CDR3 sequence reads: CASQGHGKGKLFF. The CDR3 DNA is TGTGCCAGCCAGGGACATGGAAAGGGAAAACTGTTTTTT.

In its sample, this clone was seen a few times. The DNA of the CDR3 is TGTGCCAGCAGCGTAGAGCGATGGTGCACCATATATTTT. It translates to CASSVERWCTIYF. V and J are TRBV9 and TRBJ1-3; D is ambiguous. Trimming shortened V by 0 bases and J by 9 bases, and 10 bases separated the two germline ends. Germline CDR1 is SGDLS and CDR2 is YYNGEE. This CDR3 has 13 amino acids.

V gene TRBV5-1 combines with J gene TRBJ2-3; TRBD2 agrees at 11 bases. Germline-derived CDR1 and CDR2 are SGHRS and YFSETQ. The CDR3 extends over 15 amino acids. V gave up 0 bases and J gave up 6 bases; unmatched junction bases: 3. CDR3 in amino acids: CASSLGLAGGDTQYF. CDR3 sequence (DNA): TGCGCCAGCAGCTTGGGTCTAGCGGGAGGTGATACGCAGTATTTT.

The chain joins TRBV28 to TRBJ2-7, with unresolved D. The CDR3 consists of 12 residues. The V and J ends lost 4 bases and 2 bases respectively, with 6 bases between them. CDR1 and CDR2 (germline): MDHEN, SYDVKM. CDR3 protein: CASSSLPYEQYF. The CDR3 DNA is TGTGCCAGCAGTTCTCTCCCCTACGAGCAGTACTTC.